This record covers a single T cell receptor beta chain. The RNA input was about 0.5 to 1 ug, and it was reverse transcribed with random hexamers. An immunoSEQ multiplex PCR amplified TCR beta CDR3 over 54 Vbeta and 13 Jbeta. MiXCR, applied by TCRdb to the immunoSEQ multiplex PCR reads, yields one record per CDR3 protein. The sample gives 150,000 to 160,000 distinct CDR3 sequences, 95% to 96% of which show up once; approximately 0.15% is in the top ten. The sample comes from a study of CD8 T cells in Susac syndrome. From blood CD8+ and CD4+ T cells, the TCR beta chain was sequenced. TEMRA cells were FACS-enriched, unlike CD8+ and CD4+ T cells, which were negatively isolated. This CDR3 has 14 amino acids. Looked up from germline, CDR1 is SGHDN and CDR2 is FVKESK. With 4 bases clipped from V and 4 bases from J, the junction kept 7 bases outside the gene matches.

The TCR was taken from a human donor with multiple sclerosis. V gene TRBV14 combines with J gene TRBJ2-7; 7 bases line up with TRBD1. Specimen: CD8+ T cells from PBMCs. CDR3 region: CASSPSDRWYEQYF. CDR3 in DNA: TGTGCCAGCAGCCCATCGGACAGGTGGTACGAGCAGTACTTC.